These 17 T cell receptor beta chains came from one sample sequenced in a study of T cell responses to AZD1222 COVID-19 vaccine. The assay was immunoSEQ multiplex PCR, and TCRdb's table has in-frame clones only and misses some. The sample lists 95,000 to 150,000 clones, around 85% seen once, with approximately 6.2% in the top ten. Sequencing used peripheral blood, obtained on day 0 of AZD1222 vaccination. Receptors were obtained from an adult in good health.

The chain has TRBV6-1 and TRBJ1-5; the match to TRBD1 covers 7 bases. V trimming: 4 bases; J trimming: 0 bases; junction bases outside the gene matches: 15. This CDR3 contains 19 residues. Germline V gives CDR1 MNHNS, CDR2 SASEGT. The CDR3 DNA reads as TGTGCCAGCAGTGCACAGGACAGGCAAAGATTATATAGCAATCAGCCCCAGCATTTT. It is translated as CASSAQDRQRLYSNQPQHF.

This chain links TRBV5-1 with TRBJ1-4; D is possibly TRBD1 (5 bases). This CDR3 contains 14 residues. The germline CDR1 and CDR2 sequences are SGHRS and YFSETQ. Trimming pared 4 bases from V and 10 bases from J, leaving 17 bases between. This CDR3 is CASSPPQGDGKLFF. The CDR3 DNA follows: TGCGCCAGCAGCCCCCCCCAGGGCGATGGAAAACTGTTTTTT.

The chain carries TRBV9 and TRBJ2-1; D possibly corresponds to TRBD1 (6 bases). Per germline, CDR1 SGDLS and CDR2 YYNGEE. V gave up 0 bases and J gave up 5 bases, with 9 bases separating them. This CDR3 contains 14 residues. Here the CDR3 DNA reads TGTGCCAGCAGCGTAGCGGACAGAAACAATGAGCAGTTCTTC. Protein: CASSVADRNNEQFF.

J is TRBJ1-4 and V is TRBV7-9; D call uncertain. CDR1 and CDR2 from the germline V gene are SEHNR and FQNEAQ (reference sequence). The ends were cut back, 5 bases at V and 0 bases at J, with 10 bases in the middle. This CDR3 has 15 residues. The CDR3 spells CASSLDGATNEKLFF. CDR3 DNA: TGTGCCAGCAGCCTCGACGGAGCAACTAATGAAAAACTGTTTTTT. Using reference TRBV7-9 and TRBJ1-4 for the parts outside the CDR3, the full variable domain is DTGVSQNPRHKITKRGQNVTFRCDPISEHNRLYWYRQTLGQGPEFLTYFQNEAQLEKSRLLSDRFSAERPKGSFSTLEIQRTEQGDSAMYLCASSLDGATNEKLFFGSGTQLSVL.

This clone was counted between two and nine times. The chain uses TRBV5-6 and TRBJ1-2, with D possibly TRBD1 on 6 matching bases. The CDR3 has 14 residues. V was pared by 3 bases and J by 5 bases, with 14 bases between. CDR1 is SGHDT, CDR2 YYEEEE, per germline. The CDR3 sequence: CASSSLNRAYGYTF. As DNA, the CDR3 is TGTGCCAGCAGCTCGCTAAACAGGGCTTATGGCTACACCTTC.

As concerns this clone: It is unclear where the CDR3 begins or ends on the DNA, so no DNA is shown, and the CDR3 is as TCRdb lists it. This chain links TRBV5-1 with TRBJ2-5; no check of the table's D call, TRBD1, against the DNA was made. The CDR3 region is 14 residues in length, termini included. Germline V gene data show CDR1 as SGHRS and CDR2 as YFSETQ. CDR3: CASSFGPGEETQYF.

This clone was seen only once. The CDR3 loop is CAIGQGTYEQYF. The DNA for the CDR3 is TGTGCCATCGGTCAGGGAACCTACGAGCAGTACTTC. The V and J genes are TRBV10-3 and TRBJ2-7; maybe TRBD1 (5 bases). V was pared by 8 bases and J by 2 bases, with 10 bases between. Germline CDR1 ENHRY, CDR2 SYGVKD. There are 12 residues in the CDR3.

The chain combines TRBV28 with TRBJ2-7; 7 bases align to TRBD1. This CDR3 is 15 amino acids long. From germline, CDR1 is MDHEN and CDR2 SYDVKM. The J segment lost 2 bases and the V segment lost 5 bases, leaving 9 bases of the junction unmatched. The CDR3 here is CASSPEQTGTYEQYF. CDR3 nucleotides: TGTGCCAGCAGTCCAGAACAGACAGGGACCTACGAGCAGTACTTC.

Only one count was recorded for this clone. The gene calls are TRBV7-2 and TRBJ1-2; tentatively, D is TRBD1 (5 bases). Looked up from germline, CDR1 is SGHTA and CDR2 is FQGNSA. V lost 4 bases to trimming and J lost 6 bases, with 9 bases between them. The CDR3 is 12 amino acids. CDR3 DNA: TGTGCCAGCAGCTCGACAGACCATGGCTACACCTTC. Protein sequence: CASSSTDHGYTF.

The rearrangement joins TRBV5-4 to TRBJ2-7; possible D gene TRBD1, 6 bases. The CDR3 is made up of 15 amino acids. Trimming left V 3 bases short and J 5 bases short, with 18 bases between. The germline V gene encodes CDR1 SGHNT and CDR2 YYREEE (reference sequence). The DNA for the CDR3 is TGTGCCAGCAGCTCGAGAGGACAGTTCGGGAACGAGCAGTACTTC. Its translation is CASSSRGQFGNEQYF.

The chain employs TRBV29-1 and TRBJ1-2; no definite D call. Germline V CDR1 and CDR2: SQVTM, ANQGSEA. The ends were cut back, 7 bases at V and 4 bases at J, with 16 bases in the middle. This CDR3 has 13 residues. The CDR3 region is CSARWRSAYGYTF. The CDR3 DNA follows: TGCAGCGCCCGATGGAGGTCAGCCTATGGCTACACCTTC.

The chain recombines TRBV11-2 with TRBJ1-4; TRBD1 agrees at 9 bases. Germline CDR1 and CDR2: SGHAT and FQNNGV. The CDR3 totals 15 residues. J was trimmed by 8 bases and V by 5 bases; bases with no gene match: 9. The CDR3 nucleotides are TGTGCCAGCAGCACAGACAGGACAGGGGACGAAAAACTGTTTTTT. The encoded protein is CASSTDRTGDEKLFF.

The V gene is TRBV5-4, the J gene TRBJ2-6; D is unresolved. The CDR3 sequence is 15 residues long. Germline V gene data show CDR1 as SGHNT and CDR2 as YYREEE (reference sequence). The V gene lost 4 bases and the J gene lost 0 bases, with 8 bases spanning the gap. CDR3: CASSPVISGANVLTF. The CDR3 DNA is TGTGCCAGCAGCCCCGTGATCTCTGGGGCCAACGTCCTGACTTTC.

Concerning this clone: One base away lies a much larger clone, so this may be a sequencing read error. The chain carries TRBV28 and TRBJ1-6; 10 bases agree with TRBD1. Germline V gene data show CDR1 as MDHEN and CDR2 as SYDVKM. This CDR3 comprises 15 residues. The DNA of the CDR3 is TGTGCCAGCATTAAAGGGACAGGGGTCAGTTCACCCTTCCACTTT. As protein: CASIKGTGVSSPFHF.

This clone was recorded once. The rearrangement joins TRBV6-1 to TRBJ1-1; D remains ambiguous. Germline-derived CDR1 and CDR2 are MNHNS and SASEGT. This CDR3 comprises 12 residues. V was trimmed by 2 bases and J by 2 bases, leaving 3 bases between them. CDR3 DNA sequence: TGTGCCAGCAGTGAATACAACACTGAAGCTTTCTTT. This sequence encodes CASSEYNTEAFF.

The V and J genes are TRBV28 and TRBJ1-2; 12 positions agree with TRBD1. Germline assignment: CDR1 MDHEN and CDR2 SYDVKM. Trimming took 3 bases from V and 8 from J; bases not matched to a gene: 7. The CDR3 consists of 15 residues. The CDR3 region has the DNA TGTGCCAGCAGTTTTGGGACAGGGGGCGTCGGGGGCTACACCTTC. Amino acids: CASSFGTGGVGGYTF.

V is TRBV27 and J is TRBJ1-5; TRBD1 aligns across 9 bases. V lost 8 bases, J lost 6 bases, and 8 bases stayed unmatched. Germline V lookup: CDR1 MNHEY, CDR2 SMNVEV (reference sequence). This CDR3 region has 14 residues. The CDR3 is CASGTGRMRQPQHF. The CDR3 region has the DNA TGTGCCAGCGGGACAGGGAGGATGCGTCAGCCCCAGCATTTT.